The 17 T cell receptor beta chains given below trace back to one sample, sequenced in a study of Ad26.COV2.S vaccination and SARS-CoV-2 variants. Treatment given: 19 received Ad26.COV2.S at low or high dose, single or two shots; five or six received placebo; per-sample allocation not given. Sample collection was performed on day 63 after the first vaccine or placebo injection. Repertoires were generated with immunoSEQ multiplex PCR, while TCRdb's copy carries only in-frame clones and drops some. The data show about 410,000 clones, approximately 91% seen once. The source was peripheral blood, collected in a trial of Ad26.COV2.S vaccine versus placebo. The receptors were sampled from a person between 18 and 59 years old who received the Ad26.COV2.S COVID-19 vaccine or a placebo.

This rearrangement joins TRBV18 to TRBJ2-3; 8 bases match TRBD1. Germline CDR1 and CDR2: KGHSH and LQKENI. This CDR3 has 16 amino acids. Germline trimming cut 2 bases from V and 0 bases from J; bases unmatched to any gene: 4. CDR3 DNA: TGTGCCAGCTCACCATGGACAGGGCCTAGCACAGATACGCAGTATTTT. This sequence encodes CASSPWTGPSTDTQYF.

The chain couples TRBV9 to TRBJ2-2; D not certain. The V and J ends lost 3 bases and 5 bases respectively, with 11 bases between them. The germline CDR1 and CDR2 sequences are SGDLS and YYNGEE. This CDR3 contains 14 residues. The CDR3 nucleotides are TGTGCCAGCAGCGCGATGGCCGGGACCGGGGAGCTGTTTTTT. It encodes CASSAMAGTGELFF.

The V gene is TRBV10-3, the J gene TRBJ2-7, with 14 bases fitting TRBD2. Germline values: CDR1 ENHRY, CDR2 SYGVKD. The CDR3 contains 15 residues. V shed 4 bases, J shed 2 bases, and the junction held 1 base outside the gene matches. The CDR3 bases are TGTGCCATCAGTGGGACTAGCGGGGGGACCTACGAGCAGTACTTC. Translated, it gives CAISGTSGGTYEQYF.

The chain joins TRBV3-1 (or the pseudogene TRBV3-2) to TRBJ2-5; TRBD2 is a possible D gene (6 bases). The germline V and J ends were trimmed by 3 bases and 7 bases, with 15 bases remaining between them. From germline, CDR1 is LGHDT and CDR2 YNNKEL (reference sequence). This CDR3 has 14 amino acids. The CDR3 reads CASSQKWDLGTQYF. In nucleotides, the CDR3 is TGTGCCAGCAGCCAGAAGTGGGACTTGGGGACCCAGTACTTC.

The chain is built from TRBV27 and TRBJ2-1; 9 bases are a match to TRBD2. V lost 6 bases, J lost 4 bases, and 4 bases stayed unmatched. The length of the CDR3 is 14 residues. Germline-derived CDR1 and CDR2 are MNHEY and SMNVEV (reference sequence). The CDR3 loop is CASRRLAGYNEQFF. The CDR3 DNA sequence: TGTGCCAGCAGGCGCCTAGCGGGGTACAATGAGCAGTTCTTC.

The V call is TRBV25-1, the J call TRBJ1-1; 7 bases align to TRBD1. In germline, CDR1 is MGHDK, CDR2 SYGVNS. After removal of 2 bases from V and 9 bases from J, the junction contained 6 bases not matched to a gene. CDR3 length equals 13 residues. The CDR3 region has the DNA TGTGCCAGCAGTGAACAAGGGACAGCCAAAGCTTTCTTT. Translating gives CASSEQGTAKAFF.

This chain links TRBV4-3 with TRBJ2-3, with a weak D call TRBD1 (6 bases). Germline V gene data show CDR1 as LGHNA and CDR2 as YSLEER. The ends were cut back, 6 bases at V and 0 bases at J, with 13 bases in the middle. The CDR3 consists of 15 residues. The CDR3 sequence is CASSLQGVSTDTQYF. The CDR3, as DNA: TGCGCCAGCAGTTTACAGGGAGTCAGCACAGATACGCAGTATTTT.

The J gene is TRBJ1-6, the V gene TRBV9, with TRBD1 matching 9 bases. CDR1 and CDR2 from the germline V gene are SGDLS and YYNGEE. This CDR3 is 15 amino acids long. J gave up 10 bases and V 0 bases, and 5 bases lay outside the gene matches. CDR3 loop: CASSVGGQGLSPLHF. Here the CDR3 DNA reads TGTGCCAGCAGCGTAGGGGGACAGGGACTCTCACCCCTCCACTTT.

The V call is TRBV15, the J call TRBJ1-4; 10 nucleotides align to TRBD1. Losses at the gene ends were 5 bases for V and 3 bases for J; bases not matched to a gene: 6. Looked up from germline, CDR1 is LNHNV and CDR2 is YYDKDF (reference sequence). This CDR3 contains 16 residues. The DNA for the CDR3 is TGTGCCACCAGCGGGGACAGGGGTTCATCTAATGAAAAACTGTTTTTT. It is translated as CATSGDRGSSNEKLFF. The whole variable domain, remainder taken from reference TRBV15 and TRBJ1-4, is DAMVIQNPRYQVTQFGKPVTLSCSQTLNHNVMYWYQQKSSQAPKLLFHYYDKDFNNEADTPDNFQSRRPNTSFCFLDIRSPGLGDTAMYLCATSGDRGSSNEKLFFGSGTQLSVL.

CDR3: CATGQEINYGYTF. In nucleotides, the CDR3 is TGTGCCACCGGACAGGAGATCAACTATGGCTACACCTTC. This rearrangement joins TRBV10-3 to TRBJ1-2, with 7 bases lining up with TRBD1. The germline V gene has CDR1 ENHRY and CDR2 SYGVKD. The CDR3 totals 13 residues. V gave up 10 bases and J gave up 2 bases; unmatched junction bases: 7.

The V gene is TRBV23-1, the J gene TRBJ1-2; D unresolved. TRBV23-1 is recorded as an ORF, its role being uncertain. V was trimmed by 7 bases and J by 6 bases, leaving 12 bases between them. This CDR3 region has 12 residues. CDR3 protein: CASIGYSDGYTF. DNA of the CDR3: TGCGCCAGCATAGGTTATTCGGATGGCTACACCTTC.

This clone was seen a single time. J is TRBJ1-3 and V is TRBV6-5; no definite D call. V shed 5 bases and J shed 4 bases, with 6 bases lying between them. This CDR3 is built from 12 residues. CDR1 MNHEY and CDR2 SVGAGI come from the germline V gene. The CDR3 nucleotides read TGTGCCAGCAGTCAAACAGGAAACACCATATATTTT. Translation gives CASSQTGNTIYF.

The rearrangement uses TRBV11-1 and TRBJ2-2; TRBD1 agrees at 9 bases. Trimming at V came to 5 bases and at J to 4 bases, leaving 2 bases not matched to a gene. The germline gives CDR1 SGHAT, CDR2 FQDESV (reference sequence). This CDR3 comprises 14 residues. CDR3 protein: CASSQDRGTGELFF. CDR3 bases: TGTGCCAGCAGCCAGGACAGGGGCACCGGGGAGCTGTTTTTT. The variable domain in full, with the rest retrieved from reference TRBV11-1 and TRBJ2-2, is EAEVAQSPRYKITEKSQAVAFWCDPISGHATLYWYRQILGQGPELLVQFQDESVVDDSQLPKDRFSAERLKGVDSTLKIQPAELGDSAMYLCASSQDRGTGELFFGEGSRLTVL.

Only one count was recorded for this clone. This rearrangement joins TRBV19 to TRBJ1-5; the D gene is possibly TRBD1 (5 bases). The CDR3 has 15 residues. The germline CDR1 and CDR2 sequences are LNHDA and SQIVND (reference sequence). V was clipped by 3 bases and J by 2 bases, with 11 bases between them. The CDR3 coding sequence is TGTGCCAGTAGTATTTCAGGGATAGGCAATCAGCCCCAGCATTTT. The encoded protein is CASSISGIGNQPQHF.

This clone was found a few times. V usage is TRBV3-1 (or the pseudogene TRBV3-2) and J usage is TRBJ1-1, with 7 bases that match TRBD1. The CDR3 loop spans 18 amino acids. Germline V CDR1 and CDR2: LGHDT, YNNKEL (reference sequence). The ends lost 3 bases at V and 5 bases at J; junction bases unmatched: 18. The CDR3 coding sequence is TGTGCCAGCAGCCAGCTCGGAGGGGAAGAGACAGGGCCGACTGAAGCTTTCTTT. This codes for CASSQLGGEETGPTEAFF.

The rearrangement joins TRBV7-2 to TRBJ1-1, with unresolved D. Looked up from germline, CDR1 is SGHTA and CDR2 is FQGNSA. This CDR3 contains 14 residues. Trimming cost V 3 bases and J 4 bases, with 12 bases left between them. The CDR3 sequence is CASSFRGGGTEAFF. DNA for the CDR3: TGTGCCAGCAGCTTTCGTGGCGGAGGCACTGAAGCTTTCTTT.

The J gene is TRBJ1-1, the V gene TRBV27; D unclear. The V end lost 0 bases, the J end lost 3 bases, and 20 bases lay between the germline ends. CDR3 length: 18 amino acids. Germline CDR1 is MNHEY and CDR2 is SMNVEV (reference sequence). This chain's CDR3 is CASSLSNPQQGWDTEAFF. DNA for the CDR3: TGTGCCAGCAGTTTATCGAACCCCCAGCAAGGCTGGGACACTGAAGCTTTCTTT.